Detailed here is one T cell receptor (beta chain). What it recognizes is unknown. This entry belongs to a study of cytomegalovirus exposure and HLA in healthy donors. PCR involved 60 Vbeta and 13 Jbeta primers. TCRdb's table, derived via immunoSEQ multiplex PCR, lists solely in-frame clones and lacks some. The table lists around 130,000 clones, approximately 85% of them singletons. This CDR3 comprises 14 residues. Germline V gene lookup returns CDR1 MNHEY and CDR2 SVGAGI. Trimming removed 3 bases at V and 1 base at J, with 7 bases between. Study-wide results and limits: Per a prior analysis, the majority of TCR beta V segments were productive roughly 90% or roughly 30% of the time.

The sequenced sample consisted of PBMCs. This sequence was found in a woman aged 40 to 50 in good health and CMV-seronegative. The chain couples TRBV6-5 to TRBJ1-3; D is unclear. In nucleotides, the CDR3 is TGTGCCAGCAGTTATGGAGGGTCTGGAAACACCATATATTTT. Protein sequence: CASSYGGSGNTIYF.